This T cell receptor (beta chain) was found in a study of T cells after yellow fever vaccination. Study details: Fractions low in cell number were prepared with SMART-Seq v4 Ultra Low Input.

The TCR cDNA carried a universal primer site and UMIs from 5'RACE template switching. TCRdb reanalysed the 5' RACE reads using MiXCR and keeps one entry per CDR3 protein. Of around 260,000 distinct CDR3 sequences in the sample, over 4.5% were seen once. Concerning this clonotype: Antigen specificity is unknown.

Overall study findings and caveats: The booster saw the reappearance of most primary-vaccination clones (nearly 98% CD4, around 90% CD8). Clonotypes appearing in both CD4 and CD8 compartments existed, and their share was small.

This CDR3 is built from 13 residues. Germline-derived CDR1 and CDR2 are SGHVS and FNYEAQ. Specimen: CD4+ T cells sorted from PBMCs, collected on the day of the yellow fever booster vaccination. V and J are TRBV7-6 and TRBJ2-1; TRBD2 might be the D (6 bases). This sequence originates from a man younger than 35 who received the YFV17D yellow fever vaccine. Written as DNA, the CDR3 is TGTGTTTGGCTGGGGGGATCCTACAATGAGCAGTTCTTC. Translation: CVWLGGSYNEQFF.